One sample yielded the 31 T cell receptor beta chains listed below, sequenced in a study of CD8+CD57+ T cells in acquired aplastic anemia. The patients chosen for sequencing had shown expansion of CD8+CD57+ cells (detected by flow cytometry). Both TCR beta VDJ combination and CDR3 sequence profiling were carried out. Genomic DNA was the template for this profiling. TCRdb redid the calling of the reads with MiXCR, one entry per CDR3 protein. Altogether 150,000 to 200,000 distinct CDR3 sequences are present, less than 60% being singletons, with the ten largest covering more than 1.5%. What was sequenced was sorted CD4+, CD8+, or CD8+CD57+ T cells (not recorded which) from PBMCs. These receptors all stem from a human donor with aplastic anemia.

The rearrangement joins TRBV19 to TRBJ1-2; the match to TRBD1 covers 7 bases. This CDR3 has 13 residues. Germline CDR1 reads LNHDA; CDR2 reads SQIVND (reference sequence). After removal of 4 bases from V and 6 bases from J, the junction contained 5 bases not matched to a gene. In nucleotides, the CDR3 is TGTGCCAGTAGTAAGGACAGGTATGATGGCTACACCTTC. Its translation is CASSKDRYDGYTF.

V and J are TRBV7-8 and TRBJ2-5; the match to TRBD2 covers 9 bases. CDR3 length: 13 amino acids. The V and J ends lost 4 bases and 8 bases, in that order; junction bases with no gene match: 5. Germline V gives CDR1 SGHVS, CDR2 FQNEAQ. CDR3 sequence reads: CASSSAGGATQYF. The DNA of the CDR3 is TGTGCCAGCAGCTCAGCGGGGGGCGCTACCCAGTACTTC.

This chain joins TRBV3-1 and TRBJ2-1; either TRBD1 or TRBD2 may fit D (5 bases each). The germline gives CDR1 LGHDT, CDR2 YNNKEL (reference sequence). V was pared by 4 bases and J by 0 bases, with 13 bases between. CDR3 length: 16 residues. The CDR3 DNA reads TGTGCCAGCAGCCCGGGGTGGGGGAGCTCCTACAATGAGCAGTTCTTC. Residues: CASSPGWGSSYNEQFF.

This clonotype was seen many times. The rearrangement joins TRBV4-1 to TRBJ1-5; 7 nucleotides align to TRBD1. This CDR3 spans 16 amino acids. CDR1 MGHRA and CDR2 YSYEKL come from the germline V gene. Trimming removed 0 bases from V and 3 bases from J; junction bases left unmatched: 5. CDR3 bases: TGCGCCAGCAGCCAAGACGGGACAGCTTTCAATCAGCCCCAGCATTTT. Translating gives CASSQDGTAFNQPQHF.

As regards this clonotype: At one end, the junction sequence differs from germline, possibly due to a read error. This chain joins TRBV12-3 or TRBV12-4 and TRBJ1-1, with D tentatively TRBD1 (5 bases). The CDR3 loop spans 13 amino acids. The CDR3 bases are TGTGTCAGCAGTTTGAGCAGGGTTTCGGAAGCTTTCTTT. This encodes CVSSLSRVSEAFF.

This clonotype was counted between two and nine times. The J gene is TRBJ1-5, the V gene TRBV5-6; no clear D. The CDR3 runs to 18 residues. CDR1 and CDR2 (germline): SGHDT, YYEEEE. V was shortened by 2 bases and J by 6 bases, with 24 bases between the two germline ends. The CDR3 coding sequence is TGTGCCAGCAGCTTCAGGTGGAGGGTGGAGGGCGAGAGTCAGCCCCAGCATTTT. Its translation is CASSFRWRVEGESQPQHF.

The chain uses TRBV10-3 and TRBJ2-7; D remains unclear. The CDR3 is 12 amino acids. V lost 5 bases and J lost 3, with 8 bases in between. Germline V gene lookup returns CDR1 ENHRY and CDR2 SYGVKD. CDR3 in DNA: TGTGCCATCAGTTCCTACGGCTACGAGCAGTACTTC. Amino acid sequence: CAISSYGYEQYF.

This clonotype turned up a few times. The V call is TRBV19, the J call TRBJ2-3, with D possibly being TRBD2 (6 bases). CDR1 and CDR2 (germline): LNHDA, SQIVND (reference sequence). V lost 3 bases to trimming and J lost 5 bases, with 15 bases between them. The CDR3 covers 15 residues. This chain's CDR3 is CASSINGQGGDTQYF. DNA for the CDR3: TGTGCCAGTAGTATTAATGGGCAGGGAGGAGATACGCAGTATTTT.

This clonotype was counted many times. The chain links TRBV4-2 to TRBJ2-5; 12 positions agree with TRBD2. Germline V lookup: CDR1 LGHNA, CDR2 YNFKEQ. The V segment lost 8 bases and the J segment 5 bases; nucleotides outside the gene matches: 9. The CDR3 covers 15 residues. CDR3 nucleotide sequence: TGTGCCAGCGGTCGACTAGCGGGAGTGGGGGAGACCCAGTACTTC. Amino acid sequence: CASGRLAGVGETQYF.

This clonotype was recorded at least ten times. The chain combines TRBV12-3 or TRBV12-4 with TRBJ2-7; D is unclear. Between the trimmed V and J ends, which lost 0 bases and 6 bases, there was a span of 9 bases. The CDR3 length is 13 residues. The DNA of the CDR3 is TGTGCCAGCAGTTTAGCGCACGGCTTCGAGCAGTACTTC. Amino acid sequence: CASSLAHGFEQYF.

Here the CDR3 reads CASLPGGTDYGYTF. CDR3 sequence (DNA): TGTGCCAGCCTCCCAGGGGGGACTGATTATGGCTACACCTTC. The rearrangement joins TRBV28 to TRBJ1-2, with 7 bases matching TRBD1. The junction had 11 bases not matched to a gene; V was cut back by 8 bases and J by 5 bases. This CDR3 spans 14 amino acids. From germline, CDR1 is MDHEN and CDR2 SYDVKM.

In its sample, this clonotype was seen many times. The chain employs TRBV5-1 and TRBJ2-2, with unresolved D. Trimming left V 2 bases short and J 1 base short, with 12 bases between. Germline values: CDR1 SGHRS, CDR2 YFSETQ. The CDR3 has 16 amino acids. The CDR3 coding sequence is TGCGCCAGCAGCTTATTATCAACGGAGAACACCGGGGAGCTGTTTTTT. Its translation is CASSLLSTENTGELFF.

This clonotype was seen only a few times. The rearrangement uses TRBV5-5 and TRBJ2-7, with TRBD1 matching over 9 bases. V lost 3 bases and J lost 0; bases outside the gene matches: 7. Germline lookup yields CDR1 SGHKS and CDR2 YYEKEE (reference sequence). The CDR3 length is 16 residues. The CDR3 protein is CASSYYGTGYSYEQYF. CDR3 DNA sequence: TGTGCCAGCAGCTACTATGGGACAGGGTACTCCTACGAGCAGTACTTC.

V gene TRBV19 combines with J gene TRBJ2-6, with D perhaps TRBD1 (6 bases). Germline V gene lookup returns CDR1 LNHDA and CDR2 SQIVND (reference sequence). CDR3 size: 15 residues. V lost 6 bases to trimming and J lost 0 bases, with 9 bases between them. The DNA for the CDR3 is TGTGCCAGTAGCGCCAGGGGCTCTGGGGCCAACGTCCTGACTTTC. Its protein is CASSARGSGANVLTF. Combining the CDR3 with reference TRBV19 and TRBJ2-6 gives the whole variable domain DGGITQSPKYLFRKEGQNVTLSCEQNLNHDAMYWYRQDPGQGLRLIYYSQIVNDFQKGDIAEGYSVSREKKESFPLTVTSAQKNPTAFYLCASSARGSGANVLTFGAGSRLTVL.

The table lists this clonotype with a count of one. The J gene is TRBJ1-1, the V gene TRBV19; 8 bases match TRBD1. With V trimmed by 4 bases and J by 0 bases, 1 base remained unmatched. This CDR3 is 14 amino acids long. Germline V gives CDR1 LNHDA, CDR2 SQIVND (reference sequence). The CDR3 region has the DNA TGTGCCAGTAGTAGGGGACAGGTGAACACTGAAGCTTTCTTT. It yields the protein CASSRGQVNTEAFF.

This clonotype was detected only a few times. The chain has TRBV19 and TRBJ1-2; tentatively, D is TRBD1 (6 bases). Trimming removed 3 bases from V and 4 bases from J, with 12 bases in between. CDR3 length equals 14 residues. Germline CDR1 reads LNHDA; CDR2 reads SQIVND (reference sequence). CDR3 sequence: CASSMVGGLYGYTF. CDR3 coding DNA: TGTGCCAGTAGTATGGTGGGGGGGCTCTATGGCTACACCTTC.

This clonotype has ten or more counts. The chain is built from TRBV19 and TRBJ2-2; D unresolved. Germline V lookup: CDR1 LNHDA, CDR2 SQIVND (reference sequence). This CDR3 is 15 amino acids long. Trimming left V 10 bases short and J 5 bases short, with 20 bases between. CDR3 in amino acids: CATKIDTYRTGELFF. In DNA form, the CDR3 reads TGTGCCACCAAAATCGACACCTATCGGACCGGGGAGCTGTTTTTT.

This clonotype was seen ten or more times. The chain uses TRBV20-1 and TRBJ2-1; TRBD2 matches at 11 bases. J gave up 0 bases and V 3 bases, and 10 bases lay outside the gene matches. The CDR3 runs to 18 residues. In germline, CDR1 is DFQATT, CDR2 SNEGSKA (reference sequence). The CDR3 sequence is CSARVASGGWSSYNEQFF. In DNA form, the CDR3 reads TGCAGTGCTAGGGTTGCTAGCGGGGGGTGGAGCTCCTACAATGAGCAGTTCTTC.

This clonotype was detected many times. This chain joins TRBV12-3 or TRBV12-4 and TRBJ2-1, with TRBD2 matching over 8 bases. After removal of 7 bases from V and 0 bases from J, the junction contained 17 bases not matched to a gene. This CDR3 has 19 amino acids. The CDR3 nucleotides read TGTGCCAGCACCCCTCTACCCACGGGGGGGCCATACTCCTACAATGAGCAGTTCTTC. Protein: CASTPLPTGGPYSYNEQFF.

The rearrangement links TRBV7-2 to TRBJ1-6; D is perhaps TRBD1 (6 bases). V lost 5 bases and J 4 bases, leaving 18 bases between the germline ends. This CDR3 has 17 residues. CDR1 SGHTA and CDR2 FQGNSA come from the germline V gene. The CDR3 region is CASSDRVGGQYNSPLHF. Written as DNA, the CDR3 is TGTGCCAGCAGCGACCGGGTGGGGGGCCAGTATAATTCACCCCTCCACTTT.

This clonotype was seen ten or more times. The chain couples TRBV30 to TRBJ2-7; D is possibly TRBD1 (6 bases). V lost 5 bases, J lost 5 bases, and 13 bases lay in between. Germline lookup yields CDR1 GTSNPN and CDR2 SVGIG (reference sequence). CDR3 length: 12 amino acids. The CDR3 loop is CAWSTGSDEQYF. DNA for the CDR3: TGTGCCTGGTCGACAGGCAGCGACGAGCAGTACTTC.

The chain is built from TRBV9 and TRBJ1-6, with a possible D match to TRBD1 (6 bases). This CDR3 is 15 amino acids long. V lost 4 bases and J 7 bases, leaving 15 bases between the germline ends. Germline values: CDR1 SGDLS, CDR2 YYNGEE. CDR3 sequence: CASSLNGQKNSPLHF. The CDR3 nucleotides read TGTGCCAGCAGCTTAAACGGACAGAAAAATTCACCCCTCCACTTT. Supplemented by reference TRBV9 and TRBJ1-6, the full variable domain reads DSGVTQTPKHLITATGQRVTLRCSPRSGDLSVYWYQQSLDQGLQFLIQYYNGEERAKGNILERFSAQQFPDLHSELNLSSLELGDSALYFCASSLNGQKNSPLHFGNGTRLTVT.

In its sample, this clonotype was seen a few times. DNA for the CDR3: TGTGCCACCAGTGAGGGTGGTTTCTACGAGCAGTACTTC. It is translated as CATSEGGFYEQYF. The rearrangement uses TRBV24-1 and TRBJ2-7; D uncertain. Trimming stripped 4 bases from V and 3 bases from J, with 9 bases between. The length of the CDR3 is 13 residues. CDR1 KGHDR and CDR2 SFDVKD come from the germline V gene.

This chain links TRBV7-9 with TRBJ2-3, with 7 positions matching TRBD2. With V trimmed by 1 base and J by 15 bases, 13 bases remained unmatched. The CDR3 totals 14 residues. CDR1 is SEHNR and CDR2 is FQNEAQ in the germline V gene (reference sequence). The CDR3 spells CASSLVGGLRDYYF. As DNA, the CDR3 is TGTGCCAGCAGCTTAGTGGGCGGGCTGAGGGACTACTATTTT.

As concerns this clonotype: The junction departs from germline at one end; a sequencing error may be responsible. The J gene is TRBJ2-1, the V gene TRBV11-2, with D possibly called TRBD1 or TRBD2 (6 bases each). Germline V CDR1 and CDR2: SGHAT, FQNNGV. CDR3 length equals 17 residues. CDR3 residues: CVSSLGFGGGQYNEQFF. As DNA, the CDR3 is TGTGTCAGCAGCTTGGGGTTCGGTGGGGGGCAATACAATGAGCAGTTCTTC.

This clonotype was recorded only once. This rearrangement joins TRBV7-8 to TRBJ1-2, with D hard to call. V lost 0 bases and J lost 8, with 10 bases in between. The CDR3 runs to 13 residues. Per germline, CDR1 SGHVS and CDR2 FQNEAQ. The CDR3 spells CASSLAGIGGYTF. CDR3 in DNA: TGTGCCAGCAGCTTAGCGGGGATCGGGGGCTACACCTTC.

CDR3 sequence (DNA): TGCAGCGTTGATAGTGGCCCCTCGCCCACTGAAGCTTTCTTT. Protein sequence: CSVDSGPSPTEAFF. This sequence joins TRBV29-1 and TRBJ1-1; D is uncertain. Germline loops: CDR1 SQVTM, CDR2 ANQGSEA. V lost 3 bases and J lost 4, with 15 bases in between. CDR3 length: 14 amino acids.

This clonotype was picked up a small number of times. This chain connects TRBV2 to TRBJ2-5; TRBD1 matches at 8 bases. Looked up from germline, CDR1 is SNHLY and CDR2 is FYNNEI. CDR3 length: 14 residues. V lost 7 bases to trimming and J lost 3 bases; unmatched junction nucleotides: 7. Written as DNA, the CDR3 is TGTGCCAGCACTCCGGACAGGGCGAAAGAGACCCAGTACTTC. As protein: CASTPDRAKETQYF.

The J gene is TRBJ1-4, the V gene TRBV7-9, with D perhaps TRBD1 (5 bases). V lost 2 bases and J lost 3, with 10 bases in between. The CDR3 sequence is 15 residues long. Germline-derived CDR1 and CDR2 are SEHNR and FQNEAQ (reference sequence). The chain's CDR3 is CASSLSRAPNEKLFF. CDR3 DNA: TGTGCCAGCAGCTTAAGCAGGGCCCCTAATGAAAAACTGTTTTTT.

This clonotype was picked up many times. The CDR3 DNA is TGTGCCAGCAGTGGGACAGGGGGAGCGAACACCGGGGAGCTGTTTTTT. Translated, it gives CASSGTGGANTGELFF. The rearrangement joins TRBV2 to TRBJ2-2, with 10 nucleotides matching TRBD1. The CDR3 loop spans 16 amino acids. Germline V gene lookup returns CDR1 SNHLY and CDR2 FYNNEI. V lost 4 bases and J lost 0; bases outside the gene matches: 2.

This sequence joins TRBV20-1 and TRBJ1-6, with TRBD1 matching over 8 bases. Germline V gives CDR1 DFQATT, CDR2 SNEGSKA (reference sequence). The length of the CDR3 is 13 residues. The J segment lost 14 bases and the V segment lost 7 bases, leaving 13 bases of the junction unmatched. Here the CDR3 DNA reads TGCAGTGGATTGGACAGGGACCTGGGGGCCCTCCACTTT. Amino acids: CSGLDRDLGALHF.